The present T cell receptor (beta chain) was sequenced within a study of T-cell reconstitution after alpha-beta-depleted transplantation in children. General study results and limits: One year post-transplant, T-cell counts and diversity were largely derived from T cells produced anew. As was reported, about two months after transplant, alpha-beta T cells came from several hundred expanded graft clones.

This clonotype appeared many times. Its antigen is not known. Preparation of the TCRbeta library involved a method that used unique molecular identifiers. TCRdb used MiXCR to reprocess the PCR reads, holding one entry per CDR3 protein. Here the sample spans hundreds of thousands of distinct CDR3 sequences, approximately 8.9% being singletons. Germline V gene lookup returns CDR1 MNHEY and CDR2 SMNVEV (reference sequence). The CDR3 runs 16 residues. Trimming took off 2 bases at V and 7 bases at J, with 21 bases between the two ends. The V and J genes are TRBV27 and TRBJ2-7; weak D call: TRBD2 (5 bases). Sequenced here: PBMCs, mostly from graft donor cells, sampled 180 days after TCRalphabeta/CD19-depleted stem cell transplant. This clonotype originated in a male patient aged 5 to 17 who had a stem cell transplant for acute lymphoblastic leukemia, so the T cells may come from the graft donor. The CDR3 sequence is CASSLSILGRTGEQYF. The CDR3 bases are TGTGCCAGCAGTTTAAGCATCCTGGGCCGAACGGGGGAGCAGTACTTC.